Shown below are 31 T cell receptor beta chains from a single sample sequenced in a study of blood T cells in healthy people across ages. A second about 6 to 12 cycle PCR used barcoded and J-beta primers. MiXCR, applied by TCRdb to the 5' RACE reads, yields one record per CDR3 protein. This table holds 1.5 million to 2 million distinct CDR3 sequences, 49% found once. The specimen was blood. All receptors derive from a woman aged 40 to 49 in good health.

The chain has TRBV20-1 and TRBJ1-6; TRBD1 matches at 7 bases. J lost 14 bases, V lost 6 bases, and 13 bases had no gene match. The germline V gene encodes CDR1 DFQATT and CDR2 SNEGSKA (reference sequence). The CDR3 runs to 13 residues. CDR3 sequence reads: CSAQAPDRAALHF. The DNA for the CDR3 is TGCAGTGCCCAGGCACCCGACAGGGCTGCCCTCCACTTT.

The chain employs TRBV5-5 and TRBJ2-1; D unresolved. Germline CDR1 reads SGHKS; CDR2 reads YYEKEE (reference sequence). Deletions cut 5 bases from V and 7 bases from J, with 16 bases between. This CDR3 spans 14 amino acids. This CDR3 is CASRVEYVGNEQFF. The CDR3 DNA reads as TGTGCCAGCAGGGTAGAATATGTCGGTAATGAGCAGTTCTTC.

V is TRBV9 and J is TRBJ1-1, with D possibly TRBD1 on 6 matching bases. This CDR3 contains 15 residues. Trimming cost V 6 bases and J 1 base, with 16 bases left between them. Germline V CDR1 and CDR2: SGDLS, YYNGEE. CDR3 in amino acids: CASKGGDIENTEAFF. The CDR3 DNA reads TGTGCCAGCAAGGGGGGGGACATAGAGAACACTGAAGCTTTCTTT.

The rearrangement uses TRBV24-1 and TRBJ2-1; the D is unclear. The length of the CDR3 is 15 residues. Germline lookup yields CDR1 KGHDR and CDR2 SFDVKD. V was clipped by 6 bases and J by 0 bases, with 11 bases between them. CDR3 loop: CATSQARSSYNEQFF. The CDR3 DNA reads TGTGCCACCAGTCAGGCACGGAGCTCCTACAATGAGCAGTTCTTC.

In this sample, this clonotype turned up a few times. The chain uses TRBV20-1 and TRBJ2-3, with D unresolved. Germline values: CDR1 DFQATT, CDR2 SNEGSKA (reference sequence). The CDR3 contains 14 residues. V was shortened by 2 bases and J by 5 bases, with 14 bases between the two germline ends. CDR3 region: CSARLDAWLDTQYF. CDR3 bases: TGCAGTGCTAGATTAGATGCGTGGTTAGATACGCAGTATTTT.

The chain links TRBV6-2 or TRBV6-3 to TRBJ2-1, with D possibly being TRBD2 (6 bases). CDR1 and CDR2 from the germline V gene are MNHEY and SVGEGT. V lost 4 bases to trimming and J lost 3 bases, with 13 bases between them. The CDR3 spans 15 residues. As DNA, the CDR3 is TGTGCCAGCAGTTTTTCCGGGACTTACTACAATGAGCAGTTCTTC. This translates into CASSFSGTYYNEQFF.

V usage is TRBV25-1 and J usage is TRBJ2-7, with 10 bases that match TRBD1. Germline V gene lookup returns CDR1 MGHDK and CDR2 SYGVNS. This CDR3 is built from 15 residues. V trimming: 4 bases; J trimming: 2 bases; junction bases outside the gene matches: 5. The CDR3 nucleotides are TGTGCCAGCAGTGGTGTGGGACAGGGGCCCTACGAGCAGTACTTC. It translates to CASSGVGQGPYEQYF.

This rearrangement joins TRBV20-1 to TRBJ1-1; no reliable D call. The V end was cut by 6 bases, the J end by 11 bases, with 7 bases between. The CDR3 length is 8 residues. Germline V gene lookup returns CDR1 DFQATT and CDR2 SNEGSKA (reference sequence). As DNA, the CDR3 is TGCAGTGCCAAGGAGGCTTTCTTT. Its protein product is CSAKEAFF.

Details on this clonotype: The junction departs from germline at one end; a sequencing error may be responsible. V is TRBV7-9 and J is TRBJ1-2, with 7 bases aligning to TRBD1. The CDR3 totals 11 residues. From germline, CDR1 is SEHNR and CDR2 FQNEAQ (reference sequence). CDR3 DNA: TGTGCCAGCAGCTTAGGACAGGGCTGCACCTTC. Its translation: CASSLGQGCTF. Drawing the rest from reference TRBV7-9 and TRBJ1-2, the complete variable domain is DTGVSQNPRHKITKRGQNVTFRCDPISEHNRLYWYRQTLGQGPEFLTYFQNEAQLEKSRLLSDRFSAERPKGSFSTLEIQRTEQGDSAMYLCASSLGQGCTFGSGTRLTVV.

V gene TRBV7-9 combines with J gene TRBJ2-5, with a tentative D call TRBD2 (5 bases). Per the germline V gene, CDR1 is SEHNR and CDR2 is FQNEAQ (reference sequence). This CDR3 contains 16 residues. V dropped 3 bases and J dropped 0 bases, with 14 bases sitting between them. CDR3 sequence (DNA): TGTGCCAGCAGCTTGGGTGAGGGAGCCAACCAAGAGACCCAGTACTTC. Its translation: CASSLGEGANQETQYF.

Points on this clonotype: The junction and the germline gene differ at one end; a read error may be behind it. The rearrangement joins TRBV5-6 to TRBJ1-1, with D tentatively TRBD1 (5 bases). Germline V CDR1 and CDR2: SGHDT, YYEEEE. This CDR3 contains 14 residues. The CDR3 protein is CAGSASGRATEAFF. CDR3 coding DNA: TGTGCCGGCAGCGCGTCAGGGCGAGCCACTGAAGCTTTCTTT.

This chain uses TRBV20-1 with TRBJ2-7, with 7 bases identical to TRBD1. CDR3 length equals 13 residues. Germline loops: CDR1 DFQATT, CDR2 SNEGSKA (reference sequence). The V and J ends lost 4 bases and 4 bases, in that order; junction bases with no gene match: 7. CDR3 DNA sequence: TGCAGTGCTACGACAGGGTGGCCTTACGAGCAGTACTTC. Its translation is CSATTGWPYEQYF.

The rearrangement joins TRBV25-1 to TRBJ1-2, with D unresolved. The CDR3 sequence is 12 residues long. The V gene lost 3 bases and the J gene lost 7 bases, with 9 bases spanning the gap. Per the germline V gene, CDR1 is MGHDK and CDR2 is SYGVNS. Written as DNA, the CDR3 is TGTGCCAGCAGTGATGGAAGGGTTGGCTACACCTTC. Translated: CASSDGRVGYTF.

The chain couples TRBV5-1 to TRBJ1-6; D is unresolved. V dropped 5 bases and J dropped 10 bases, with 10 bases sitting between them. The germline gives CDR1 SGHRS, CDR2 YFSETQ. The CDR3 is 12 amino acids. CDR3 protein: CASRIPGSPLHF. In DNA, the CDR3 is TGCGCCAGCAGAATCCCGGGCTCACCCCTCCACTTT.

J is TRBJ2-5 and V is TRBV6-5; 9 nucleotides match TRBD1. Germline V gives CDR1 MNHEY, CDR2 SVGAGI. Unmatched junction bases numbered 5, after V lost 8 bases and J lost 4 bases. The CDR3 consists of 13 residues. CDR3 in DNA: TGTGCCAGCGGGGACAGGGTAGCAGAGACCCAGTACTTC. This encodes CASGDRVAETQYF.

Only a few counts were recorded for this clonotype. The CDR3 DNA follows: TGTGCCAGCAGTGAGGGGGTGGGCAATCAGCCCCAGCATTTT. Translation gives CASSEGVGNQPQHF. The genes are TRBV28 and TRBJ1-5; D is possibly TRBD1 (6 bases). Deletions cut 5 bases from V and 2 bases from J, with 10 bases between. The germline CDR1 and CDR2 sequences are MDHEN and SYDVKM. The CDR3 covers 14 residues.

This clonotype was observed a handful of times. V and J are TRBV27 and TRBJ2-4; TRBD1 matches at 7 bases. The J call is doubtful: the DNA matches TRBJ2-7 better. Germline V lookup: CDR1 MNHEY, CDR2 SMNVEV (reference sequence). This CDR3 has 14 amino acids. CDR3 in amino acids: CASAAAGGLREQYF. For the CDR3, the DNA is TGTGCCAGCGCGGCGGCAGGGGGTCTACGCGAGCAGTACTTC.

This clonotype was detected a few times. The chain carries TRBV11-2 and TRBJ2-4; 10 nucleotides agree with TRBD2. The better agreement between TRBJ2-5 and the DNA end casts doubt on the J call. The germline V gene has CDR1 SGHAT and CDR2 FQNNGV. The CDR3 has 17 amino acids. The CDR3 DNA follows: TGTGCCAGCAGCTTAGGAGCTAGCGGGGGATCCGGGGAGACCCAGTACTTC. Protein sequence: CASSLGASGGSGETQYF.

The chain links TRBV3-1 to TRBJ2-5, with D tentatively TRBD2 (7 bases). The CDR3 is made up of 18 amino acids. Trimming took 3 bases from V and 2 from J, leaving 22 bases between them. Germline values: CDR1 LGHDT, CDR2 YNNKEL (reference sequence). The CDR3 nucleotides are TGTGCCAGCAGCCATCCCATAAGGCCAGCGGGGACACAAGAGACCCAGTACTTC. It yields the protein CASSHPIRPAGTQETQYF.

J is TRBJ1-4 and V is TRBV28; D is perhaps TRBD1 (5 bases). The CDR3 is 14 amino acids. CDR1 and CDR2 from the germline V gene are MDHEN and SYDVKM. The V end lost 2 bases, the J end lost 6 bases, and 10 bases lay between the germline ends. CDR3 DNA: TGTGCCAGCAGTTTACCTGGGGGGGATGAAAAACTGTTTTTT. Its translation: CASSLPGGDEKLFF.

This clonotype was observed a handful of times. The CDR3 spells CSVEDRVSYNEQFF. CDR3 nucleotide sequence: TGCAGCGTTGAGGACAGGGTCTCCTACAATGAGCAGTTCTTC. The chain links TRBV29-1 to TRBJ2-1, with 8 bases matching TRBD1. The CDR3 consists of 14 residues. V shed 3 bases, J shed 0 bases, and the junction held 1 base outside the gene matches. Germline V gene sequence: CDR1 SQVTM, CDR2 ANQGSEA.

This clonotype came up a few times. The genes are TRBV5-1 and TRBJ2-5; 12 positions match TRBD2. The CDR3 is made up of 17 amino acids. Germline V gene lookup returns CDR1 SGHRS and CDR2 YFSETQ. With 5 bases clipped from V and 5 bases from J, the junction kept 13 bases outside the gene matches. The DNA for the CDR3 is TGCGCCAGCAGTCGGACGGCTAGCGGGGGGGCCTATGAGACCCAGTACTTC. Its translation: CASSRTASGGAYETQYF.

The rearrangement links TRBV24-1 to TRBJ1-5, with D unresolved. There are 15 residues in the CDR3. The germline V gene encodes CDR1 KGHDR and CDR2 SFDVKD. Deletions cut 2 bases from V and 0 bases from J, with 7 bases between. The CDR3 spells CATSDSLDSNQPQHF. In nucleotides, the CDR3 is TGTGCCACCAGTGATTCCCTGGATAGCAATCAGCCCCAGCATTTT.

A few counts support this clonotype. V usage is TRBV20-1 and J usage is TRBJ2-1, with D tentatively TRBD1 (5 bases). The germline gives CDR1 DFQATT, CDR2 SNEGSKA (reference sequence). The V end was cut by 2 bases, the J end by 7 bases, with 18 bases between. This CDR3 spans 15 amino acids. CDR3 in DNA: TGCAGTGCTAGACCGGCGGTCAGGGTAGTGAATGAGCAGTTCTTC. Its translation: CSARPAVRVVNEQFF.

This clonotype was seen only a few times. This chain uses TRBV19 with TRBJ2-6; 7 nucleotides agree with TRBD1. This CDR3 has 18 residues. Germline CDR1 is LNHDA and CDR2 is SQIVND (reference sequence). V gave up 4 bases and J gave up 0 bases; unmatched junction bases: 9. The CDR3 sequence is CASSTQRTGNSGANVLTF. The DNA of the CDR3 is TGTGCCAGTAGTACCCAAAGGACAGGCAACTCTGGGGCCAACGTCCTGACTTTC.

This clonotype has a single count. At one end, the junction sequence differs from germline, possibly due to a read error. The rearrangement joins TRBV10-2 to TRBJ2-3; D remains unclear. The CDR3 spans 12 residues. CDR1 and CDR2 from the germline V gene are WSHSY and SAAADI. The CDR3 sequence is CASRAATDTRYF. CDR3 nucleotides: TGCGCCAGCAGAGCAGCCACAGATACGCGGTATTTT.

CDR3 sequence reads: CASSYDRNTEAFF. The CDR3 nucleotides are TGTGCCAGCAGTTACGACCGGAACACTGAAGCTTTCTTT. The chain employs TRBV6-2 or TRBV6-3 and TRBJ1-1; D not certain. With 2 bases removed from V and 1 base from J, the gap between germline ends came to 5 bases. The CDR3 consists of 13 residues. The germline CDR1 and CDR2 sequences are MNHEY and SVGEGT.

This chain joins TRBV5-1 and TRBJ2-5; TRBD2 matches 9 bases. Germline assignment: CDR1 SGHRS and CDR2 YFSETQ. Trimming at V came to 6 bases and at J to 5 bases, leaving 8 bases not matched to a gene. The CDR3 runs to 14 residues. The CDR3 region has the DNA TGCGCCAGCACGTATAGCGGGGGCCCGGAGACCCAGTACTTC. Protein sequence: CASTYSGGPETQYF.

A few counts support this clonotype. This CDR3 is CASIPSGGASGANVLTF. The CDR3 DNA reads as TGTGCCAGCATTCCTAGCGGGGGGGCCTCTGGGGCCAACGTCCTGACTTTC. The genes are TRBV6-2 or TRBV6-3 and TRBJ2-6; TRBD2 aligns across 12 bases. Germline V gene data show CDR1 as MNHEY and CDR2 as SVGEGT. The CDR3 spans 17 residues. Trimming at V came to 7 bases and at J to 0 bases, leaving 4 bases not matched to a gene.

This clonotype occurred a few times. The chain uses TRBV7-2 and TRBJ2-5, with 10 positions matching TRBD1. Germline lookup yields CDR1 SGHTA and CDR2 FQGNSA. The CDR3 runs to 15 residues. The junction had 3 bases not matched to a gene; V was cut back by 1 base and J by 4 bases. This CDR3 is CASSLGGTGAETQYF. The CDR3 bases are TGTGCCAGCAGCTTAGGGGGGACAGGGGCAGAGACCCAGTACTTC.

A word on this clonotype: This may be a read error: a much more frequent sequence differs by one nucleotide. The chain combines TRBV20-1 with TRBJ2-1; D possibly corresponds to TRBD2 (5 bases). This CDR3 is built from 15 residues. The germline CDR1 and CDR2 sequences are DFQATT and SNEGSKA (reference sequence). V lost 5 bases and J lost 0, with 14 bases in between. The CDR3 DNA reads TGCAGTGCTGTACCAGCGGCTAGCTCCTACAATGAGCAGTTCTTC. Encoded protein: CSAVPAASSYNEQFF.